The 29 T cell receptor beta chains reported below all come from one sample, sequenced in a study of T cell responses to AZD1222 COVID-19 vaccine. Measured with immunoSEQ multiplex PCR; TCRdb has only the in-frame clones, and not every one. In the table there are 100,000 to 150,000 clones, roughly nine tenths of which are singletons. Sequenced here: peripheral blood, sampled on day 0 of AZD1222 vaccination. These receptors came from an adult in good health.

V and J are TRBV6-5 and TRBJ2-7; TRBD1 might be the D (6 bases). Trimming shortened V by 2 bases and J by 3 bases, and 14 bases separated the two germline ends. CDR1 is MNHEY and CDR2 is SVGAGI in the germline V gene. The CDR3 has 15 amino acids. CDR3 residues: CASSYNQGQGYEQYF. The CDR3 nucleotides read TGTGCCAGCAGTTACAACCAGGGGCAGGGCTACGAGCAGTACTTC.

This clone was seen a single time. J is TRBJ1-1 and V is TRBV5-1; possible D gene TRBD1, 5 bases. V dropped 0 bases and J dropped 4 bases, with 7 bases sitting between them. CDR3 length: 13 residues. CDR1 SGHRS and CDR2 YFSETQ come from the germline V gene. The CDR3 DNA is TGCGCCAGCAGCTTGGTCGGGGCCACTGAAGCTTTCTTT. Its translation is CASSLVGATEAFF.

The rearrangement links TRBV28 to TRBJ2-7; D gene unclear. Germline V gene data show CDR1 as MDHEN and CDR2 as SYDVKM. Trimming shortened V by 3 bases and J by 5 bases, and 2 bases separated the two germline ends. The CDR3 has 10 residues. CDR3 residues: CASSFHEQYF. CDR3 DNA sequence: TGTGCCAGCAGTTTTCACGAGCAGTACTTC.

This rearrangement joins TRBV7-2 to TRBJ1-2, with D perhaps matching TRBD1 (5 bases). Germline V gives CDR1 SGHTA, CDR2 FQGNSA. V was pared by 4 bases and J by 0 bases, with 12 bases between. CDR3 length: 15 residues. CDR3 coding DNA: TGTGCCAGCAGCTATCGGGGGGTATCTAACTATGGCTACACCTTC. It encodes CASSYRGVSNYGYTF. The whole variable domain, filled in from reference TRBV7-2 and TRBJ1-2, reads GAGVSQSPSNKVTEKGKDVELRCDPISGHTALYWYRQSLGQGLEFLIYFQGNSAPDKSGLPSDRFSAERTGGSVSTLTIQRTQQEDSAVYLCASSYRGVSNYGYTFGSGTRLTVV.

The rearrangement uses TRBV27 and TRBJ1-6, with D uncertain. CDR3 size: 14 residues. Between the trimmed V and J ends, which lost 6 bases and 0 bases, there was a span of 6 bases. Germline CDR1 is MNHEY and CDR2 is SMNVEV (reference sequence). The CDR3 protein is CASSRSSYNSPLHF. CDR3 nucleotide sequence: TGTGCCAGCAGCCGCAGCTCCTATAATTCACCCCTCCACTTT.

The chain employs TRBV3-1 (or the pseudogene TRBV3-2) and TRBJ2-2; D not certain. With 0 bases removed from V and 4 bases from J, the gap between germline ends came to 6 bases. Germline V gene lookup returns CDR1 LGHDT and CDR2 YNNKEL (reference sequence). CDR3 length: 14 amino acids. The CDR3 loop reads CASSQDFGTGELFF. CDR3 DNA sequence: TGTGCCAGCAGCCAAGATTTCGGCACCGGGGAGCTGTTTTTT.

The chain combines TRBV4-1 with TRBJ2-7, with TRBD1 matching 10 bases. The germline gives CDR1 MGHRA, CDR2 YSYEKL. The length of the CDR3 is 15 residues. V gave up 1 base and J gave up 1 base; unmatched junction bases: 1. CDR3 DNA: TGCGCCAGCAGCCAAGGGGGACAGGGGTCCTACGAGCAGTACTTC. Residues: CASSQGGQGSYEQYF.

The rearrangement uses TRBV7-9 and TRBJ2-7; D is perhaps TRBD1 or TRBD2 (5 bases each). V lost 5 bases, J lost 3 bases, and 14 bases lay in between. The CDR3 runs to 14 residues. The germline gives CDR1 SEHNR, CDR2 FQNEAQ (reference sequence). CDR3 nucleotides: TGTGCCAGCAGCCCCGTGGGACCGAGCTACGAGCAGTACTTC. Its translation: CASSPVGPSYEQYF.

The CDR3 spells CSALSGSFADTQYF. CDR3 in DNA: TGCAGCGCACTTAGCGGGAGTTTCGCAGATACGCAGTATTTT. The chain couples TRBV29-1 to TRBJ2-3; 9 nucleotides agree with TRBD2. The CDR3 is 14 amino acids. Trimming took 7 bases from V and 4 from J; bases not matched to a gene: 9. In germline, CDR1 is SQVTM, CDR2 ANQGSEA.

The chain uses TRBV30 and TRBJ1-1, with a weak D call TRBD1 (6 bases). Germline loops: CDR1 GTSNPN, CDR2 SVGIG (reference sequence). This CDR3 region has 16 residues. Trimming removed 2 bases at V and 5 bases at J, with 21 bases between. The CDR3 region is CAWSPLVPGEGTEAFF. The CDR3 nucleotides are TGTGCCTGGAGTCCATTGGTACCAGGGGAAGGTACTGAAGCTTTCTTT.

V is TRBV4-2 and J is TRBJ1-1, with TRBD1 identical over 9 bases. V was clipped by 5 bases and J by 6 bases; unmatched bases: 4. The CDR3 extends over 13 amino acids. CDR1 and CDR2 from the germline V gene are LGHNA and YNFKEQ. The DNA of the CDR3 is TGTGCCAGCAGCTTGGACAGGGGCTCTGAAGCTTTCTTT. It translates to CASSLDRGSEAFF.

Written as DNA, the CDR3 is TGCAGCGTTTATACATGGACCGGGGAGCTGTTTTTT. Protein: CSVYTWTGELFF. This chain links TRBV29-1 with TRBJ2-2; D gene uncertain. Germline V CDR1 and CDR2: SQVTM, ANQGSEA. The CDR3 is 12 amino acids. Trimming took off 5 bases at V and 5 bases at J, with 9 bases between the two ends.

The chain has TRBV5-4 and TRBJ2-7; 8 bases map to TRBD2. This CDR3 spans 15 amino acids. CDR1 is SGHNT, CDR2 YYREEE, per germline (reference sequence). The V and J ends lost 4 bases and 5 bases, in that order; junction bases with no gene match: 11. The chain's CDR3 is CASSRGGRRLDEQYF. CDR3 coding DNA: TGTGCCAGCAGCCGGGGGGGGCGTCGTTTAGACGAGCAGTACTTC.

This chain joins TRBV5-1 and TRBJ2-1; perhaps TRBD1 as D (6 bases). Germline values: CDR1 SGHRS, CDR2 YFSETQ. The CDR3 contains 13 residues. V lost 4 bases, J lost 6 bases, and 11 bases lay in between. CDR3 sequence: CASSNPQGNEQFF. The CDR3 DNA reads TGCGCCAGCAGCAACCCACAGGGCAATGAGCAGTTCTTC. Combining the CDR3 with reference TRBV5-1 and TRBJ2-1 gives the whole variable domain KAGVTQTPRYLIKTRGQQVTLSCSPISGHRSVSWYQQTPGQGLQFLFEYFSETQRNKGNFPGRFSGRQFSNSRSEMNVSTLELGDSALYLCASSNPQGNEQFFGPGTRLTVL.

The chain uses TRBV11-3 and TRBJ1-1; D is possibly TRBD1 (5 bases). The CDR3 loop spans 12 amino acids. Germline lookup yields CDR1 SGHNT and CDR2 YENEEA. V was clipped by 2 bases and J by 11 bases, with 12 bases between them. As DNA, the CDR3 is TGTGCCAGCAGCTTATTAGGGACCGGGGCTTTCTTT. This gives the protein CASSLLGTGAFF. Together with reference TRBV11-3 and TRBJ1-1, the CDR3 gives the full variable domain: EAGVVQSPRYKIIEKKQPVAFWCNPISGHNTLYWYLQNLGQGPELLIRYENEEAVDDSQLPKDRFSAERLKGVDSTLKIQPAELGDSAVYLCASSLLGTGAFFGQGTRLTVV.

The chain is built from TRBV7-9 and TRBJ2-3; 14 bases are a match to TRBD2. The V gene end was trimmed by 5 bases and the J gene end by 4 bases; junction bases not matched to a gene: 8. The germline V gene encodes CDR1 SEHNR and CDR2 FQNEAQ (reference sequence). The CDR3 extends over 17 amino acids. CDR3 nucleotides: TGTGCCAGCAGCGCCGGGACTAGCGGGAGTAGGGCAGATACGCAGTATTTT. This sequence encodes CASSAGTSGSRADTQYF. Full variable domain (remainder filled in from reference TRBV7-9 and TRBJ2-3): DTGVSQNPRHKITKRGQNVTFRCDPISEHNRLYWYRQTLGQGPEFLTYFQNEAQLEKSRLLSDRFSAERPKGSFSTLEIQRTEQGDSAMYLCASSAGTSGSRADTQYFGPGTRLTVL.

This clone was found once. The J gene is TRBJ2-7, the V gene TRBV10-3, with D unclear. Germline V gene lookup returns CDR1 ENHRY and CDR2 SYGVKD. The CDR3 contains 12 residues. Trimming removed 0 bases from V and 6 bases from J, with 6 bases in between. CDR3 nucleotides: TGTGCCATCAGTGAGTCGCGTCGCGAGCAGTACTTC. Its translation: CAISESRREQYF.

The chain has TRBV4-3 and TRBJ2-7; no firm D call. Trimming stripped 6 bases from V and 2 bases from J, with 20 bases between. The germline gives CDR1 LGHNA, CDR2 YSLEER. This CDR3 is built from 16 residues. The CDR3, as DNA: TGCGCCAGCAGTCGAGCCATTAGGAGTATTACCTACGAGCAGTACTTC. Protein product: CASSRAIRSITYEQYF.

The sample holds one count of this clone. This chain joins TRBV3-1 (or the pseudogene TRBV3-2) and TRBJ2-2; unclear D gene. The CDR3 runs 14 residues. V shed 8 bases and J shed 4 bases, with 14 bases lying between them. CDR1 and CDR2 from the germline V gene are LGHDT and YNNKEL (reference sequence). CDR3 sequence reads: CASSGLVTTGELFF. CDR3 sequence (DNA): TGTGCCAGCTCCGGTCTAGTGACCACCGGGGAGCTGTTTTTT.

The V gene is TRBV9, the J gene TRBJ2-7, with TRBD2 matching over 7 bases. CDR1 and CDR2 (germline): SGDLS, YYNGEE. J lost 0 bases, V lost 2 bases, and 14 bases had no gene match. The CDR3 extends over 18 amino acids. CDR3 amino acids: CASSVGGGSGFLSYEQYF. The DNA for the CDR3 is TGTGCCAGCAGCGTCGGTGGCGGGAGTGGATTCCTCTCCTACGAGCAGTACTTC.

This clone has a handful of counts. The chain joins TRBV30 to TRBJ2-2; D call uncertain. Germline lookup yields CDR1 GTSNPN and CDR2 SVGIG (reference sequence). The CDR3 loop spans 15 amino acids. V shed 0 bases and J shed 5 bases, with 13 bases lying between them. CDR3 residues: CAWSVPDHTTGELFF. CDR3 bases: TGTGCCTGGAGTGTACCGGACCATACAACCGGGGAGCTGTTTTTT.

In this sample, this clone turned up a few times. This chain uses TRBV7-8 with TRBJ2-1; perhaps TRBD1 as D (6 bases). Between the trimmed V and J ends, which lost 1 base and 7 bases, there was a span of 14 bases. There are 15 residues in the CDR3. From germline, CDR1 is SGHVS and CDR2 FQNEAQ. The CDR3 sequence is CASSLGRLQGNEQFF. The CDR3 coding sequence is TGTGCCAGCAGCTTAGGCCGTTTACAGGGAAATGAGCAGTTCTTC.

This clone showed up just once. The chain carries TRBV19 and TRBJ2-6; D not certain. The V and J ends lost 5 bases and 0 bases respectively, with 8 bases between them. The CDR3 sequence is 15 residues long. CDR1 LNHDA and CDR2 SQIVND come from the germline V gene (reference sequence). The CDR3 coding sequence is TGTGCCAGTAGTCCCGTACACTCTGGGGCCAACGTCCTGACTTTC. The encoded protein is CASSPVHSGANVLTF.

This chain connects TRBV5-5 to TRBJ1-6; tentative D call: TRBD1 (6 bases). The CDR3 contains 15 residues. Germline lookup yields CDR1 SGHKS and CDR2 YYEKEE (reference sequence). Trimming took 4 bases from V and 2 from J, leaving 10 bases between them. CDR3 DNA sequence: TGTGCCAGCAGCCAAGGGGGGGCCTATAATTCACCCCTCCACTTT. Its translation: CASSQGGAYNSPLHF.

J is TRBJ2-3 and V is TRBV10-1, with 8 bases fitting TRBD2. Germline V CDR1 and CDR2: WNHNN, SYGVQD (reference sequence). CDR3 length equals 16 residues. V lost 0 bases and J lost 4; bases outside the gene matches: 6. The DNA of the CDR3 is TGCGCCAGCAGTGAGTCGACGGGAGGGCCTTCAGATACGCAGTATTTT. It is translated as CASSESTGGPSDTQYF.

The V and J genes are TRBV4-1 and TRBJ1-3, with 10 nucleotides matching TRBD1. The germline V gene encodes CDR1 MGHRA and CDR2 YSYEKL. The junction had 4 bases not matched to a gene; V was cut back by 4 bases and J by 1 base. CDR3 length: 16 amino acids. DNA of the CDR3: TGCGCCAGCAGCCCCGGACAGGGGGGATCTGGAAACACCATATATTTT. Residues: CASSPGQGGSGNTIYF.

The CDR3 loop reads CASSLDRGPNQPQHF. CDR3 nucleotides: TGTGCCAGCAGTCTGGACAGGGGCCCCAATCAGCCCCAGCATTTT. This chain links TRBV28 with TRBJ1-5; 9 bases are a match to TRBD1. The CDR3 runs 15 residues. Germline V lookup: CDR1 MDHEN, CDR2 SYDVKM. V lost 5 bases, J lost 3 bases, and 5 bases stayed unmatched.

V usage is TRBV14 and J usage is TRBJ2-2, with TRBD1 identical over 10 bases. Trimming at V came to 1 base and at J to 6 bases, leaving 11 bases not matched to a gene. CDR1 and CDR2 (germline): SGHDN, FVKESK. The CDR3 sequence is 18 residues long. DNA of the CDR3: TGTGCCAGCAGCCAAGGAATCCCGGGACAGGGGTTAGCCGGGGAGCTGTTTTTT. The encoded protein is CASSQGIPGQGLAGELFF.

This chain joins TRBV6-5 and TRBJ2-7; 8 nucleotides agree with TRBD1. V was clipped by 2 bases and J by 7 bases; unmatched bases: 4. Germline values: CDR1 MNHEY, CDR2 SVGAGI. The CDR3 runs 13 residues. CDR3 in amino acids: CASSYPDRGEQYF. Here the CDR3 DNA reads TGTGCCAGCAGTTACCCAGACAGGGGAGAGCAGTACTTC.